What follows are 22 T cell receptor beta chains derived from one specimen sequenced in a study of blood T cell repertoires in COVID-19. Repertoires were generated with immunoSEQ multiplex PCR, while TCRdb's copy carries only in-frame clones and drops some. The table includes over 90,000 clones, 87% detected once. Sequencing input: peripheral blood. All receptors derive from a man over 45 in a cohort sampled during active COVID-19.

CDR3 nucleotides: TGTGCCATCACCCCGAAGGGGCGCACAGATACGCAGTATTTT. This encodes CAITPKGRTDTQYF. This sequence joins TRBV10-3 and TRBJ2-3; possibly TRBD1 for D (5 bases). V was trimmed by 7 bases and J by 1 base, leaving 12 bases between them. The germline V gene encodes CDR1 ENHRY and CDR2 SYGVKD. This CDR3 has 14 amino acids.

The rearrangement links TRBV5-8 to TRBJ2-7, with a tentative D call TRBD1 (6 bases). V lost 5 bases to trimming and J lost 2 bases, with 11 bases between them. The CDR3 totals 13 residues. Germline V CDR1 and CDR2: SGHTS, YDEGEE. CDR3 sequence (DNA): TGTGCCAGCAGTAGGGGGAGAACCTACGAGCAGTACTTC. It translates to CASSRGRTYEQYF.

The V call is TRBV9, the J call TRBJ2-5, with 7 positions matching TRBD1. The CDR3 loop spans 14 amino acids. Germline loops: CDR1 SGDLS, CDR2 YYNGEE. Unmatched junction bases numbered 7, after V lost 4 bases and J lost 4 bases. CDR3 amino acids: CASSPTGSLETQYF. As DNA, the CDR3 is TGTGCCAGCAGCCCGACAGGGTCGCTAGAGACCCAGTACTTC.

J is TRBJ1-5 and V is TRBV3-1 (or the pseudogene TRBV3-2); D perhaps matches TRBD1 (5 bases). This CDR3 has 16 amino acids. CDR1 and CDR2 from the germline V gene are LGHDT and YNNKEL (reference sequence). Trimming took off 3 bases at V and 4 bases at J, with 16 bases between the two ends. This chain's CDR3 is CASSHWGGRSNQPQHF. In nucleotides, the CDR3 is TGTGCCAGCAGCCACTGGGGGGGTCGCTCTAATCAGCCCCAGCATTTT.

The rearrangement joins TRBV5-5 to TRBJ2-7, with D perhaps matching TRBD1 (6 bases). Germline V CDR1 and CDR2: SGHKS, YYEKEE (reference sequence). Trimming removed 0 bases at V and 3 bases at J, with 7 bases between. CDR3 length equals 13 residues. CDR3 protein: CASSLATGYEQYV. For the CDR3, the DNA is TGTGCCAGCAGCTTGGCGACAGGCTACGAGCAGTACGTC.

The chain is built from TRBV5-6 and TRBJ1-2, with 8 positions matching TRBD1. The CDR3 consists of 16 residues. CDR1 SGHDT and CDR2 YYEEEE come from the germline V gene. J lost 4 bases, V lost 6 bases, and 14 bases had no gene match. For the CDR3, the DNA is TGTGCCAGCACCGGACAGGGTGGAGCCCTAGGCTATGGCTACACCTTC. Its protein product is CASTGQGGALGYGYTF.

This chain connects TRBV3-1 (or the pseudogene TRBV3-2) to TRBJ2-5, with 7 nucleotides matching TRBD2. This CDR3 contains 13 residues. The germline CDR1 and CDR2 sequences are LGHDT and YNNKEL (reference sequence). The ends lost 7 bases at V and 5 bases at J; junction bases unmatched: 7. In nucleotides, the CDR3 is TGTGCCAGCACCGGGGGGTACGGGGAGACCCAGTACTTC. It yields the protein CASTGGYGETQYF.

This rearrangement joins TRBV21-1 to TRBJ1-2. TRBV21-1 is shown as a pseudogene. The CDR3 is 13 residues long. The CDR3 DNA follows: TGTGCCAACCGGGGGGCAGGGCTGGTTGGCTACACCTTC. Residues: CANRGAGLVGYTF.

This chain links TRBV2 with TRBJ1-5; D is undetermined. This CDR3 has 15 residues. Per germline, CDR1 SNHLY and CDR2 FYNNEI. Trimming took 6 bases from V and 0 from J, leaving 12 bases between them. In nucleotides, the CDR3 is TGTGCCAGCAGGGGGAGTTTAAATAGCAATCAGCCCCAGCATTTT. Its translation is CASRGSLNSNQPQHF.

This clone was counted between two and nine times. The sample carries other DNA sequences with the same CDR3. This chain joins TRBV7-2 and TRBJ2-2; no clear D. V was pared by 1 base and J by 1 base, with 4 bases between. CDR1 SGHTA and CDR2 FQGNSA come from the germline V gene. The CDR3 consists of 14 residues. CDR3 bases: TGTGCCAGCAGCTTAGGACAGAACACCGGGGAGCTGTTTTTT. Translation gives CASSLGQNTGELFF.

The V gene is TRBV5-1, the J gene TRBJ1-2; D possibly corresponds to TRBD1 (5 bases). The CDR3 has 16 amino acids. Trimming stripped 1 base from V and 8 bases from J, with 21 bases between. CDR1 and CDR2 (germline): SGHRS, YFSETQ. DNA for the CDR3: TGCGCCAGCAGCTTGAATCAGGGCGGCCTGGGTGGGGGCTACACCTTC. This sequence encodes CASSLNQGGLGGGYTF.

The chain recombines TRBV6-5 with TRBJ1-2; 8 bases are shared with TRBD1. The CDR3 spans 16 residues. J gave up 3 bases and V 0 bases, and 6 bases lay outside the gene matches. The germline V gene has CDR1 MNHEY and CDR2 SVGAGI. Written as DNA, the CDR3 is TGTGCCAGCAGTTACTCGGGGGGGACAGGCCACTATGGCTACACCTTC. Its translation is CASSYSGGTGHYGYTF.

This sequence joins TRBV6-5 and TRBJ2-7; weak D call: TRBD1 (6 bases). CDR3 length: 15 amino acids. Germline V gene sequence: CDR1 MNHEY, CDR2 SVGAGI. The CDR3 reads CVSSFDPRGPYEQYV. The CDR3 DNA sequence: TGTGTCAGCAGTTTTGACCCCAGGGGACCCTACGAGCAGTACGTC.

V and J are TRBV7-2 and TRBJ2-7, with 9 positions matching TRBD2. The length of the CDR3 is 16 residues. The V segment lost 1 base and the J segment 4 bases; nucleotides outside the gene matches: 8. Germline V gene data show CDR1 as SGHTA and CDR2 as FQGNSA. CDR3 sequence (DNA): TGTGCCAGCAGCTTAGGCGTTGGGACTAGCTTTTACGAGCAGTACTTC. It encodes CASSLGVGTSFYEQYF.

The V and J genes are TRBV6-5 and TRBJ1-2, with 10 bases lining up with TRBD1. Per the germline V gene, CDR1 is MNHEY and CDR2 is SVGAGI. The CDR3 runs 13 residues. Unmatched junction bases numbered 6, after V lost 8 bases and J lost 6 bases. CDR3 DNA: TGTGCCAGCCGGGGGGGACAGGGGAATGGCTACACCTTC. Protein sequence: CASRGGQGNGYTF.

The CDR3 here is CASSPPSAHSYEQYF. Written as DNA, the CDR3 is TGTGCCAGCAGCCCCCCTAGCGCCCACTCCTACGAGCAGTACTTC. The chain joins TRBV7-9 to TRBJ2-7; perhaps TRBD2 as D (6 bases). V dropped 5 bases and J dropped 0 bases, with 14 bases sitting between them. The germline V gene has CDR1 SEHNR and CDR2 FQNEAQ (reference sequence). The CDR3 extends over 15 amino acids.

V gene TRBV2 combines with J gene TRBJ1-2, with 8 bases matching TRBD1. Germline V lookup: CDR1 SNHLY, CDR2 FYNNEI. The length of the CDR3 is 15 residues. The junction had 7 bases not matched to a gene; V was cut back by 5 bases and J by 2 bases. CDR3 nucleotide sequence: TGTGCCAGCAGTCCCCAGACAGGGGCAAACTATGGCTACACCTTC. Its translation: CASSPQTGANYGYTF.

The V call is TRBV11-2, the J call TRBJ2-5; possibly TRBD2 for D (6 bases). Germline-derived CDR1 and CDR2 are SGHAT and FQNNGV. V was clipped by 5 bases and J by 4 bases, with 11 bases between them. The CDR3 sequence is 13 residues long. The CDR3 here is CASSPWRGETQYF. CDR3 nucleotides: TGTGCCAGCAGCCCCTGGAGGGGAGAGACCCAGTACTTC.

V usage is TRBV28 and J usage is TRBJ2-7; D possibly corresponds to TRBD1 (7 bases). The length of the CDR3 is 13 residues. V gave up 7 bases and J gave up 0 bases, with 10 bases separating them. Germline V gene sequence: CDR1 MDHEN, CDR2 SYDVKM. The CDR3 sequence: CASTGGISYEQYV. As DNA, the CDR3 is TGTGCCAGCACAGGGGGGATCTCCTACGAGCAGTACGTC.

J is TRBJ2-3 and V is TRBV4-1, with TRBD1 matching over 11 bases. The junction had 6 bases not matched to a gene; V was cut back by 4 bases and J by 0 bases. The V gene's germline CDR1 is MGHRA and CDR2 YSYEKL. This CDR3 is 17 amino acids long. CDR3 DNA sequence: TGCGCCAGCAGCCCCGTGGGGACAGGGGGTAGCACAGATACGCAGTATTTT. It specifies CASSPVGTGGSTDTQYF.

The chain couples TRBV6-1 to TRBJ2-3; the match to TRBD1 covers 9 bases. Germline V gene sequence: CDR1 MNHNS, CDR2 SASEGT. V lost 4 bases and J lost 5; bases outside the gene matches: 13. The CDR3 spans 17 residues. The CDR3 DNA follows: TGTGCCAGCAGTGTCACCGGGACAGGGACCGCAAAAGATACGCAGTATTTT. It translates to CASSVTGTGTAKDTQYF.

CDR3 region: CASSRDRDYGYTF. The DNA of the CDR3 is TGCGCCAGCAGCCGCGACAGGGACTATGGCTACACCTTC. The V gene is TRBV4-1, the J gene TRBJ1-2; 7 bases are shared with TRBD1. CDR3 length: 13 amino acids. Germline V CDR1 and CDR2: MGHRA, YSYEKL. Trimming at V came to 4 bases and at J to 3 bases, leaving 2 bases not matched to a gene.